The text below deals with one T cell receptor (beta chain). Its antigen is undetermined. Whereas donors were nominally healthy upon sampling, unrecorded immune exposures were probable. A multiplex PCR was run with 60 Vbeta primers and 13 Jbeta primers. Method: immunoSEQ multiplex PCR; TCRdb's copy keeps in-frame clones and lacks some. The sample consists of 100,000 or so clones, 79% of them appearing once. This record comes from a study of cytomegalovirus exposure and HLA in healthy donors. CDR3 length: 15 residues. V was shortened by 6 bases and J by 0 bases, with 15 bases between the two germline ends. The germline gives CDR1 KGHSH, CDR2 LQKENI. Findings and caveats of the study: The study carried out a later analysis of TCR beta sequences. It associated approximately 16,000 of them with specific HLA alleles at a false discovery rate of 0.05. Researchers reported from a later analysis that most CMV-associated TCR beta chains appeared HLA-restricted. As was reported, the classifier diagnosed cytomegalovirus status with high specificity and sensitivity.

This sequence joins TRBV18 and TRBJ2-7; D unresolved. The TCR was taken from a female donor in good health and CMV-seropositive. Source material: PBMCs. The CDR3 DNA follows: TGTGCCAGCTCCCCGAACGGAGCCGCCTCCTACGAGCAGTACTTC. Translated: CASSPNGAASYEQYF.